A single TCR beta chain is shown here with its context. Its antigen has not been determined. Within one base of it there is no much larger clone, and no base qualities were kept. The immunoSEQ Assay, a bias-controlled multiplex PCR, was used to amplify TCRbeta CDR3 regions from genomic DNA. For the original study's pipeline: Within the assay, amplification of reference gene primers was used to estimate how many nucleated cells each sample contained. To quantify the absolute abundance of each unique TCRbeta CDR3 rearrangement, sequence reads were collapsed and filtered. For each sample, productive Simpson clonality was calculated as the square root of Simpson's diversity index across productive rearrangements. As stored in TCRdb, this immuneACCESS dataset retains in-frame rearrangements with V and J assigned. A fraction of the clones does not appear; measured against another copy, unresolved V genes explain less than half of the discrepancy, and the remainder lacks a known reason. Clone size and the V and J calls come from that table; the DNA yielded D and trimming. Recorded for this sample are fewer than 400,000 clones; about 85% of them occurred a single time. The biggest ten clones account for 3% to 4% of the sample.

This record belongs to a study of blood T cell repertoires in COVID-19 (dated by TCRdb to 2020 to 2022). A note on the overall study: The collaborator samples originated in the United States, Italy and Spain and spanned the acute and convalescent phases of COVID-19. The prospective study material was composed of cDNA or gDNA derived from T cells, B-cell-depleted T cells, or PBMCs. Subjects who had been exposed to COVID-19, were actively infected with it, or had recovered from it provided the deeply sampled blood TCRbeta repertoires that made up the dataset. A freely available public database, intended as a resource for researchers studying the immune response to SARS-CoV-2, is where the repertoires were released. Samples came from the ongoing ImmuneRACE study (first 160 participants) plus 1,254 subjects from 6 global collaborators. The sample metadata nearly always contained a de-identified subject ID, COVID-19 status, age in years and sex. Where HLA class I and class II types were available, the types were taken from metadata supplied by the sample provider, not from assay-based typing.

Overall study outcomes, separate from this receptor: Clinical and demographic metadata were provided uncurated, with the amount varying by source and participant.

Including the terminal cysteine and phenylalanine, the CDR3 comprises 13 residues. The read is trimmed to its CDR3 DNA, 39 bases read in frame from base 1. The trim is 6 bases for V and 0 bases for J, with a gap of 9 bases between the germline ends. Whole blood was collected in K2EDTA tubes by collaborating institutions according to the institutions' own protocols. For TCRbeta analysis, collaborator samples were shipped as frozen whole blood, as isolated PBMCs, or as DNA extracted from either sample type. Sequencing input: peripheral blood. The sequence came from a young woman with acute or convalescent COVID-19. This receptor chain uses TRBV12-3 or TRBV12-4 and TRBJ2-7; TRBD1 is possibly the D segment (6 matching bases). The CDR3 region reads CASRLGASYEQYF. The DNA reads TGTGCCAGCAGGCTGGGGGCCTCCTACGAGCAGTACTTC.